This T cell receptor (beta chain) is drawn from a study of STAT5B mutations in CD4+ large granular lymphocyte leukemia. The study, taken as a whole, reports: Patient CD4-sorted repertoires looked more clonal than healthy CD4+ repertoires, even without putative leukemic clones.

TCRdb's copy holds only in-frame clones and misses some; the assay was immunoSEQ multiplex PCR. Seen here are tens of thousands of clones, 65% to 70% observed once, and the top ten hold about 1.8%. This clone was picked up one time. Antigen specificity is unknown. In germline, CDR1 is LNHDA, CDR2 SQIVND (reference sequence). The CDR3 extends over 15 amino acids. V was pared by 3 bases and J by 0 bases, with 6 bases between. The receptor's source is a human donor in good health. Sample: CD4+ T cells from blood buffy coats. This chain links TRBV19 with TRBJ2-6; D is undetermined. The CDR3 is CASSMEGSGANVLTF. The CDR3 DNA follows: TGTGCCAGTAGTATGGAAGGCTCTGGGGCCAACGTCCTGACTTTC.